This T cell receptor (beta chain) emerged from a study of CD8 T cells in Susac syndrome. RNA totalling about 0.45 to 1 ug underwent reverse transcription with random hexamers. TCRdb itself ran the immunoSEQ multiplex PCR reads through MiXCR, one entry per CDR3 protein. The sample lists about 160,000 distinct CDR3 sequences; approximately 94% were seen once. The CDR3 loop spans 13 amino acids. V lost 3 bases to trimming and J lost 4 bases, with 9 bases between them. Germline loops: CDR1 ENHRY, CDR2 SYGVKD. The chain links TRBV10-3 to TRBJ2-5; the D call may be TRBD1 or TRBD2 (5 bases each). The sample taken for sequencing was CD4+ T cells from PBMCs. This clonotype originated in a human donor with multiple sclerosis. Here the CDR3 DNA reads TGTGCCATCAGTGAAGATGGGGGAGAGACCCAGTACTTC. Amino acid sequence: CAISEDGGETQYF.